This T cell receptor beta chain was sequenced for a study of T cell repertoires in cytomegalovirus infection. Study overall: Well-studied HLA-B-restricted CMV epitopes were used in the study alongside recently identified HLA-C-restricted ones. Study conclusions and caveats: The response measured ex vivo was dominated by TCR beta clonotypes (HLA-C-restricted and CMV-specific).

TCRdb itself ran the reads through MiXCR, one entry per CDR3 protein. The table includes 110,000 to 150,000 distinct CDR3 sequences, approximately 30% detected once. The CDR3 has 15 amino acids. The junction had 10 bases not matched to a gene; V was cut back by 5 bases and J by 9 bases. This clonotype was counted only a few times. Its target is not known. This specimen was CD8+ T cells from cultured PBMCs, taken from culture after CMV antigen stimulation. The chain joins TRBV12-3 or TRBV12-4 to TRBJ2-1; 10 bases line up with TRBD1. This TCR was sampled from a human donor in good health (CMV status not recorded). Some clones in this sample may be carry-over from other donors' samples. The CDR3 region has the DNA TGTGCCAGCAGTGAACCGGGACAGGGGCTCGGTGAGCAGTTCTTC. Protein sequence: CASSEPGQGLGEQFF.